These 30 T cell receptor beta chains were sequenced from one sample in a study of T-cell reconstitution after alpha-beta-depleted transplantation in children. For TCRbeta, the library was prepared with unique molecular identifiers. TCRdb re-called the PCR reads with MiXCR, one entry per CDR3 protein. This table holds 150,000 to 200,000 distinct CDR3 sequences, just under 6.5% found once. Material: PBMCs, obtained before TCRalphabeta/CD19-depleted stem cell transplant. Receptors originate from a girl under three years old with combined immunodeficiency, due to receive a stem cell transplant.

There are many counts of this clonotype. The chain couples TRBV20-1 to TRBJ2-1; D perhaps matches TRBD2 (6 bases). This CDR3 contains 15 residues. Per germline, CDR1 DFQATT and CDR2 SNEGSKA (reference sequence). Deletions cut 0 bases from V and 4 bases from J, with 13 bases between. CDR3 coding DNA: TGCAGTGCTAGAGATGCGGGGAAGACATACAATGAGCAGTTCTTC. It yields the protein CSARDAGKTYNEQFF.

Worth noting for this clonotype: Just one base apart from a much larger clone, this may be a read error. The missing conserved phenylalanine or tryptophan at the end of this CDR3 makes a read error likely. The gene calls are TRBV27 and TRBJ1-2; 7 positions agree with TRBD1. V was pared by 0 bases and J by 4 bases, with 14 bases of the junction left unmatched. This CDR3 spans 18 amino acids. Germline assignment: CDR1 MNHEY and CDR2 SMNVEV (reference sequence). Written as DNA, the CDR3 is TGTGCCAGCAGTTTATCGCGGGACAGTGCCTTTGTTGCCTATGGCTACACCCTC. Amino acid sequence: CASSLSRDSAFVAYGYTL.

This clonotype occurred many times. This chain uses TRBV29-1 with TRBJ2-4, with 9 bases matching TRBD2. Germline loops: CDR1 SQVTM, CDR2 ANQGSEA. CDR3 length: 14 residues. The CDR3 DNA sequence: TGCAGTGTAGCGGGGGAACTAGCCAAAAACATTCAGTACTTC. Residues: CSVAGELAKNIQYF. Together with reference TRBV29-1 and TRBJ2-4, the CDR3 gives the full variable domain: SAVISQKPSRDICQRGTSLTIQCQVDSQVTMMFWYRQQPGQSLTLIATANQGSEATYESGFVIDKFPISRPNLTFSTLTVSNMSPEDSSIYLCSVAGELAKNIQYFGAGTRLSVL.

This clonotype was seen at least ten times. The chain joins TRBV28 to TRBJ2-7, with D perhaps matching TRBD1 (6 bases). This CDR3 region has 13 residues. Trimming took off 3 bases at V and 3 bases at J, with 9 bases between the two ends. CDR1 and CDR2 (germline): MDHEN, SYDVKM. CDR3 residues: CASSFGQSYEQYF. The CDR3 coding sequence is TGTGCCAGCAGTTTTGGACAGAGCTACGAGCAGTACTTC.

This clonotype was recorded many times. The rearrangement links TRBV29-1 to TRBJ2-5; 10 bases align to TRBD2. This CDR3 has 15 residues. V gave up 0 bases and J gave up 4 bases; unmatched junction bases: 5. Per germline, CDR1 SQVTM and CDR2 ANQGSEA. As DNA, the CDR3 is TGCAGCGTTGAAGATGGTGCTAGCGGGGGAGAGACCCAGTACTTC. Protein: CSVEDGASGGETQYF.

This clonotype was recorded at least ten times. J is TRBJ2-1 and V is TRBV9; a weak D match, TRBD2 (5 bases). The V and J ends lost 0 bases and 7 bases respectively, with 14 bases between them. The CDR3 has 15 amino acids. Germline V lookup: CDR1 SGDLS, CDR2 YYNGEE. The CDR3 spells CASSVVGSGLNEQFF. Written as DNA, the CDR3 is TGTGCCAGCAGCGTAGTTGGATCGGGATTAAATGAGCAGTTCTTC.

This clonotype has a count of ten or more. For the CDR3, the DNA is TGTGCCATCAGCCTATCCGGACTAGCGGAGTACAATGAGCAGTTCTTC. This encodes CAISLSGLAEYNEQFF. The genes are TRBV10-3 and TRBJ2-1; 10 bases are shared with TRBD2. V trimming: 6 bases; J trimming: 4 bases; junction bases outside the gene matches: 9. Germline CDR1 and CDR2: ENHRY and SYGVKD. The CDR3 loop spans 16 amino acids.

This clonotype was recorded many times. This chain uses TRBV4-3 with TRBJ1-1; unclear D gene. Deletions cut 4 bases from V and 6 bases from J, with 18 bases between. The V gene's germline CDR1 is LGHNA and CDR2 YSLEER. This CDR3 region has 15 residues. This chain's CDR3 is CASSPASLVYSEAFF. In DNA form, the CDR3 reads TGCGCCAGCAGCCCCGCGTCCCTTGTATACTCTGAAGCTTTCTTT.

This clonotype was recorded at least ten times. The chain is built from TRBV11-1 and TRBJ2-5; TRBD1 matches at 7 bases. Germline V lookup: CDR1 SGHAT, CDR2 FQDESV (reference sequence). The CDR3 has 15 residues. V shed 8 bases, J shed 5 bases, and the junction held 14 bases outside the gene matches. The CDR3 DNA sequence: TGTGCCAGCGCGACAACAGGGGTGTTTGTGGAGACCCAGTACTTC. Translated: CASATTGVFVETQYF. Filled out from reference TRBV11-1 and TRBJ2-5, the complete variable domain reads EAEVAQSPRYKITEKSQAVAFWCDPISGHATLYWYRQILGQGPELLVQFQDESVVDDSQLPKDRFSAERLKGVDSTLKIQPAELGDSAMYLCASATTGVFVETQYFGPGTRLLVL.

This clonotype has ten or more counts. The chain links TRBV5-8 to TRBJ2-7; possibly TRBD2 for D (5 bases). V was cut by 2 bases and J by 5 bases, with 8 bases left in between. Germline loops: CDR1 SGHTS, CDR2 YDEGEE. CDR3 length equals 12 residues. The DNA of the CDR3 is TGTGCCAGCAGCTTCCGGGATCACGAGCAGTACTTC. Translated: CASSFRDHEQYF.

This clonotype appeared many times. The genes are TRBV29-1 and TRBJ2-2; TRBD2 matches 11 bases. The CDR3 totals 17 residues. Trimming took 4 bases from V and 5 from J; bases not matched to a gene: 12. In germline, CDR1 is SQVTM, CDR2 ANQGSEA. The CDR3 is CSVGNELAGVSTGELFF. The CDR3 DNA is TGCAGCGTTGGGAACGAACTAGCGGGAGTATCGACCGGGGAGCTGTTTTTT.

This clonotype was picked up many times. The V and J genes are TRBV7-8 and TRBJ2-7; D perhaps matches TRBD2 (7 bases). The CDR3 contains 16 residues. Per germline, CDR1 SGHVS and CDR2 FQNEAQ. Trimming cost V 5 bases and J 5 bases, with 22 bases left between them. The CDR3 loop is CASSPVTGGAKDEQYF. CDR3 DNA sequence: TGTGCCAGCAGCCCTGTAACGGGGGGCGCGAAGGACGAGCAGTACTTC.

This clonotype was seen a handful of times. The junction and the germline gene differ at one end; a read error may be behind it. The V call is TRBV15, the J call TRBJ2-1; 9 bases are shared with TRBD1. The CDR3 spans 16 residues. Germline CDR1 and CDR2: LNHNV and YYDKDF (reference sequence). The CDR3 here is CATSSPWGTGHNEQFF. CDR3 DNA sequence: TGCGCCACCAGCTCTCCCTGGGGGACAGGGCACAATGAGCAGTTCTTC. Filled out from reference TRBV15 and TRBJ2-1, the complete variable domain reads DAMVIQNPRYQVTQFGKPVTLSCSQTLNHNVMYWYQQKSSQAPKLLFHYYDKDFNNEADTPDNFQSRRPNTSFCFLDIRSPGLGDTAMYLCATSSPWGTGHNEQFFGPGTRLTVL.

This clonotype has at least ten counts. This rearrangement joins TRBV13 to TRBJ2-5; D not certain. Germline V gene lookup returns CDR1 PRHDT and CDR2 FYEKMQ (reference sequence). With 2 bases removed from V and 5 bases from J, the gap between germline ends came to 9 bases. The CDR3 is made up of 13 amino acids. The CDR3 is CASSLRTRETQYF. In DNA, the CDR3 is TGTGCCAGCAGCTTAAGGACCCGCGAGACCCAGTACTTC.

This clonotype was seen at least ten times. The chain recombines TRBV7-9 with TRBJ1-4, with 10 bases identical to TRBD1. There are 16 residues in the CDR3. Unmatched junction bases numbered 9, after V lost 4 bases and J lost 7 bases. Germline values: CDR1 SEHNR, CDR2 FQNEAQ (reference sequence). The CDR3 is CASSYEGDRGGEKLFF. The CDR3 bases are TGTGCCAGCAGCTACGAAGGGGACAGGGGCGGTGAAAAACTGTTTTTT.

This clonotype was found many times. The chain is built from TRBV9 and TRBJ2-7; either TRBD1 or TRBD2 may fit D (5 bases each). Deletions cut 0 bases from V and 7 bases from J, with 11 bases between. Germline V gives CDR1 SGDLS, CDR2 YYNGEE. The CDR3 totals 13 residues. CDR3: CASSVDGTGEQYF. The CDR3, as DNA: TGTGCCAGCAGCGTAGACGGGACGGGAGAGCAGTACTTC.

This clonotype was found a few times. DNA for the CDR3: TGTGCCACCAGCAGAAACAGCCTAGGGGCCAACGTCCTGACTTTC. Its translation is CATSRNSLGANVLTF. The V call is TRBV15, the J call TRBJ2-6; D is uncertain. Germline V gene data show CDR1 as LNHNV and CDR2 as YYDKDF (reference sequence). The CDR3 is 15 amino acids. Between the trimmed V and J ends, which lost 2 bases and 4 bases, there was a span of 9 bases.

About this clonotype itself: A much larger clone differs by one base, so this may be a read error. The chain employs TRBV3-1 and TRBJ2-5; 10 nucleotides align to TRBD2. This CDR3 has 18 amino acids. J gave up 0 bases and V 8 bases, and 15 bases lay outside the gene matches. The V gene's germline CDR1 is LGHDT and CDR2 YNNKEL (reference sequence). CDR3 in DNA: TGTGCCAGCGGCCCTAGCCCCTGGACTAGCGGAGACCAAGAGACCCAGTACTTC. It translates to CASGPSPWTSGDQETQYF.

The rearrangement uses TRBV27 and TRBJ1-1; possibly TRBD1 for D (5 bases). The germline gives CDR1 MNHEY, CDR2 SMNVEV (reference sequence). V was trimmed by 3 bases and J by 4 bases, leaving 12 bases between them. This CDR3 is 14 amino acids long. The CDR3 DNA sequence: TGTGCCAGCAGTTTGGGGGGGGTGGTCACTGAAGCTTTCTTT. This codes for CASSLGGVVTEAFF.

This clonotype came up many times. The V and J genes are TRBV6-5 and TRBJ2-5; 8 bases agree with TRBD2. Looked up from germline, CDR1 is MNHEY and CDR2 is SVGAGI. The CDR3 covers 14 residues. With V trimmed by 7 bases and J by 3 bases, 7 bases remained unmatched. The CDR3 sequence is CASNKLAAKETQYF. CDR3 DNA sequence: TGTGCCAGCAACAAACTAGCGGCCAAAGAGACCCAGTACTTC.

This clonotype was picked up many times. The CDR3 nucleotides read TGTGCCAGCAGCCCGCTAGCGGGAGTAGGATCCTACGAGCAGTACTTC. Translated, it gives CASSPLAGVGSYEQYF. This rearrangement joins TRBV14 to TRBJ2-7; 10 nucleotides match TRBD2. CDR1 and CDR2 from the germline V gene are SGHDN and FVKESK. V trimming: 4 bases; J trimming: 1 base; junction bases outside the gene matches: 7. The CDR3 contains 16 residues.

This clonotype was recorded at least ten times. The chain carries TRBV5-6 and TRBJ2-1; 14 bases align to TRBD2. V lost 4 bases, J lost 4 bases, and 4 bases stayed unmatched. Germline V gene sequence: CDR1 SGHDT, CDR2 YYEEEE. This CDR3 has 16 amino acids. The CDR3 region has the DNA TGTGCCAGCAGCCCCGGACTAGCGGGGGGATACAATGAGCAGTTCTTC. Translating gives CASSPGLAGGYNEQFF.

This clonotype was observed many times. The chain links TRBV20-1 to TRBJ1-2; 8 nucleotides line up with TRBD1. Germline CDR1 reads DFQATT; CDR2 reads SNEGSKA (reference sequence). The junction had 7 bases not matched to a gene; V was cut back by 5 bases and J by 5 bases. This CDR3 is built from 13 residues. CDR3 in DNA: TGCAGTGCTTTTACAGGGGGGCGGTATGGCTACACCTTC. This gives the protein CSAFTGGRYGYTF.

The chain has TRBV7-3 and TRBJ2-1; a weak D match, TRBD1 (7 bases). Germline assignment: CDR1 SGHTA and CDR2 FQGTGA. The CDR3 is 13 residues long. Trimming took off 3 bases at V and 8 bases at J, with 11 bases between the two ends. The CDR3 nucleotides are TGTGCCAGCAGCTTCGGCAGGGGGGATGAGCAGTTCTTC. Its translation: CASSFGRGDEQFF.

At least ten counts were recorded for this clonotype. CDR3 sequence: CASGSGDLSYEQYF. The DNA for the CDR3 is TGTGCCAGCGGATCTGGGGACCTTTCCTACGAGCAGTACTTC. The chain is built from TRBV12-3 or TRBV12-4 and TRBJ2-7, with D perhaps TRBD1 or TRBD2 (5 bases each). The CDR3 totals 14 residues. V lost 8 bases and J lost 1, with 15 bases in between.

This clonotype appeared a few times. Written as DNA, the CDR3 is TGTGCCAGCAGTTTTACGGTCAGGGGGATTGGTGACTATGGCTACACCTTC. Translated: CASSFTVRGIGDYGYTF. The rearrangement uses TRBV12-3 or TRBV12-4 and TRBJ1-2, with 7 bases that match TRBD1. This CDR3 is 17 amino acids long. V shed 3 bases, J shed 3 bases, and the junction held 13 bases outside the gene matches.

This clonotype has ten or more counts. The CDR3 DNA follows: TGTGCCAGCAGTTTTATGAGGGCAGGGGGTCAGCCCCAGCATTTT. Its translation: CASSFMRAGGQPQHF. The V and J genes are TRBV12-3 or TRBV12-4 and TRBJ1-5, with TRBD1 matching 7 bases. The CDR3 length is 15 residues. V shed 3 bases, J shed 6 bases, and the junction held 8 bases outside the gene matches.

This clonotype was found a few times. The chain is built from TRBV15 and TRBJ2-1; TRBD2 agrees at 8 bases. CDR1 is LNHNV and CDR2 is YYDKDF in the germline V gene (reference sequence). The CDR3 has 18 residues. Germline trimming cut 3 bases from V and 1 base from J; bases unmatched to any gene: 11. Here the CDR3 DNA reads TGTGCCACCAGCAGGCCGATAGCGGGGTTAAAGTCCTACAATGAGCAGTTCTTC. It is translated as CATSRPIAGLKSYNEQFF.

This clonotype was detected ten times or more. The chain links TRBV5-4 to TRBJ2-5; TRBD2 is a possible D gene (7 bases). In germline, CDR1 is SGHNT, CDR2 YYREEE (reference sequence). The germline V and J ends were trimmed by 0 bases and 6 bases, with 15 bases remaining between them. CDR3 size: 15 residues. CDR3 DNA sequence: TGTGCCAGCAGCTTGGTGGGGGGGGCCTTACAGACCCAGTACTTC. This codes for CASSLVGGALQTQYF.

This clonotype was seen many times. The rearrangement uses TRBV20-1 and TRBJ2-1; 7 nucleotides agree with TRBD1. CDR1 and CDR2 (germline): DFQATT, SNEGSKA (reference sequence). V gave up 3 bases and J gave up 5 bases; unmatched junction bases: 10. The CDR3 has 15 amino acids. CDR3 nucleotides: TGCAGTGCTAGGTCGGGAAGGGGGCCCGACAATGAGCAGTTCTTC. Translated, it gives CSARSGRGPDNEQFF.